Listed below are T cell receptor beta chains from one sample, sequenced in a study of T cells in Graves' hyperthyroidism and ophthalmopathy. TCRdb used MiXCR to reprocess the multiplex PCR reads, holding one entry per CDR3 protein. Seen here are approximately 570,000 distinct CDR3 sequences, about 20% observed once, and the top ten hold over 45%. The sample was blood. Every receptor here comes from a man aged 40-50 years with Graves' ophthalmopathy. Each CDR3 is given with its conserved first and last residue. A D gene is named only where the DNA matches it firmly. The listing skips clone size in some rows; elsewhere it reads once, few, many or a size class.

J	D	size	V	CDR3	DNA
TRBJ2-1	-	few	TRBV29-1	CSVTRGGGNEQFF	TGCAGCGTGACCAGGGGAGGTGGCAATGAGCAGTTCTTC
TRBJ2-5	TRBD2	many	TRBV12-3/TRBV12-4	CASSVLGTSGRAEETQYF	TGTGCCAGCAGTGTACTCGGGACTAGCGGGAGGGCAGAGGAGACCCAGTACTTC
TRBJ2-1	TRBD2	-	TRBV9	CASGLSGLAGARAGNEQFF	TGTGCCAGCGGCCTTTCGGGACTAGCGGGAGCAAGGGCGGGCAATGAGCAGTTCTTC
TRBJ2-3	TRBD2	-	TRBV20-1	CSAKTSGGGTDTQYF	TGCAGTGCTAAAACTAGCGGGGGAGGCACAGATACGCAGTATTTT
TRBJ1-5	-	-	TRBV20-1	CSAGTRNQPQHF	TGCAGTGCTGGGACACGCAATCAGCCCCAGCATTTT
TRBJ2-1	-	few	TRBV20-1	CSAVDYRGSNEQFF	TGCAGTGCCGTGGACTATAGGGGATCCAATGAGCAGTTCTTC
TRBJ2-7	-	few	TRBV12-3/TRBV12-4	CASQGGPRDEQYF	TGTGCCAGCCAAGGCGGCCCTCGCGACGAGCAGTACTTC
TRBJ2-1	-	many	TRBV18	CASSPYTGWSSYNEQFF	TGTGCCAGCTCACCCTATACAGGGTGGAGCTCCTACAATGAGCAGTTCTTC
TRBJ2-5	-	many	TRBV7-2	CASSLGSGGQETQYF	TGTGCCAGCAGCTTAGGGTCAGGGGGGCAAGAGACCCAGTACTTC
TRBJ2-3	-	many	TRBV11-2	CASSLTVRKGDTQYF	TGTGCCAGCAGCTTGACAGTCCGTAAGGGAGATACGCAGTATTTT
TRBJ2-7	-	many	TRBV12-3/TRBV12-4	CASSPLQGVGEQYF	TGTGCCAGCAGTCCCCTCCAGGGCGTCGGCGAGCAGTACTTC
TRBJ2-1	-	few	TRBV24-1	CATSREGESSYNEQFF	TGTGCCACCAGTCGCGAAGGGGAGAGCTCCTACAATGAGCAGTTCTTC
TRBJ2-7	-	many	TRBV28	CASTSDGANTYEQYF	TGTGCCAGCACCTCGGACGGGGCCAACACCTACGAGCAGTACTTC
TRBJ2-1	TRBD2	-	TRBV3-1	CASSFSGSRVYEQFF	TGTGCCAGCAGCTTCAGCGGGAGCCGCGTGTATGAGCAGTTCTTC
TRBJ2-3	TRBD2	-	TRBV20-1	CSATHSGLAGLGVDTQYF	TGCAGTGCTACACACTCGGGACTAGCGGGACTCGGTGTGGATACGCAGTATTTT
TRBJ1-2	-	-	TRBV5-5	CASSLAPAGNGYTF	TGTGCCAGCAGCTTGGCCCCTGCGGGCAACGGCTACACCTTC
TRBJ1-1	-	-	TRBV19	CASMARREVNTEAFF	TGTGCCAGTATGGCTAGGCGGGAAGTGAACACTGAAGCTTTCTTT
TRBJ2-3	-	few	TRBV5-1	CASSQDIYGTDTQYF	TGCGCCAGCAGCCAGGACATTTACGGCACAGATACGCAGTATTTT
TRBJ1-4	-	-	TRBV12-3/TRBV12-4	CASSPGAANEKLFF	TGTGCCAGCAGTCCGGGAGCGGCTAATGAAAAACTGTTTTTT
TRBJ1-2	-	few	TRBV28	CASSQSEDYGYTF	TGTGCCAGCAGCCAATCGGAAGACTATGGCTACACCTTC
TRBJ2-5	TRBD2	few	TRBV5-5	CASSAGDYGKETQYF	TGTGCCAGCAGCGCCGGGGACTATGGGAAGGAGACCCAGTACTTC
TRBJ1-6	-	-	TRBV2	CASRMDIPGSLPLHF	TGTGCCAGCAGAATGGACATCCCGGGGAGCTTGCCCCTCCACTTT
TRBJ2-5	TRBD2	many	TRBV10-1	CASICYRGLAGEETQYF	TGCGCCAGCATTTGTTATCGCGGGCTAGCGGGGGAAGAGACCCAGTACTTC
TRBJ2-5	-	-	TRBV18	CASSPFQGGETQYF	TGTGCCAGCTCACCCTTTCAGGGCGGGGAGACCCAGTACTTC
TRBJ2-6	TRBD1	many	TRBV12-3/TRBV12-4	CASRPGTGGIGANVLTF	TGTGCCAGCAGACCCGGGACAGGGGGTATTGGGGCCAACGTCCTGACTTTC
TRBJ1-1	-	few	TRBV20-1	CSAEHPEVAEAFF	TGCAGTGCTGAGCACCCAGAAGTGGCTGAAGCTTTCTTT
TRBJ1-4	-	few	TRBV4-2	CASSQDQTWQGNEKLFF	TGTGCCAGCAGCCAAGACCAGACTTGGCAGGGTAATGAAAAACTGTTTTTT
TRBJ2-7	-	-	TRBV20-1	CSALGQGLYEQYF	TGCAGTGCTCTAGGACAAGGGCTGTACGAGCAGTACTTC
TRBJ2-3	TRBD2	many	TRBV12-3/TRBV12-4	CASSFSPGGRGDTQYF	TGTGCCAGCAGTTTTTCCCCGGGGGGAAGGGGAGATACGCAGTATTTT
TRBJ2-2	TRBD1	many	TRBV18	CASSAGTAYTGELFF	TGTGCCAGCTCTGCCGGGACAGCCTACACCGGGGAGCTGTTTTTT
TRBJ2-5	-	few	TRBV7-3	CASSFNYQETQYF	TGTGCCAGCAGCTTCAACTACCAAGAGACCCAGTACTTC
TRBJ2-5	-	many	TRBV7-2	CASSFSTEETQYF	TGTGCCAGCAGCTTTTCGACAGAAGAGACCCAGTACTTC
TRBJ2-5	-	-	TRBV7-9	CASRGWGLQETQYF	TGTGCCAGCAGGGGGTGGGGGCTGCAGGAGACCCAGTACTTC
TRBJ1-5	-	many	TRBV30	CAWSVEGNQPQHF	TGTGCCTGGAGTGTTGAGGGCAATCAGCCCCAGCATTTT
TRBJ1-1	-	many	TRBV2	CASSELGGNTEAFF	TGTGCCAGCAGTGAACTCGGGGGGAACACTGAAGCTTTCTTT
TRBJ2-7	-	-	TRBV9	CASSPGGRTYEQYF	TGTGCCAGCAGCCCCGGGGGCCGGACCTACGAGCAGTACTTC
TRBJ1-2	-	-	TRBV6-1	CASSVSWADYGYTF	TGTGCCAGCAGTGTCTCGTGGGCAGACTATGGCTACACCTTC
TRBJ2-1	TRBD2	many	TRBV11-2	CASSQSAGTSAYNEQFF	TGTGCCAGCAGCCAATCCGCCGGGACTAGCGCCTACAATGAGCAGTTCTTC
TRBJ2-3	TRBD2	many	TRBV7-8	CASRPGTSGGFTDTQYF	TGTGCCAGCAGACCCGGGACTAGCGGGGGATTCACAGATACGCAGTATTTT
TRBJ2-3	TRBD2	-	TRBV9	CASSVGGRGDTDTQYF	TGTGCCAGCAGCGTAGGCGGGAGGGGGGACACAGATACGCAGTATTTT
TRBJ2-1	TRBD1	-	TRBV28	CASSQQGVLNNEQFF	TGTGCCAGCAGTCAACAGGGGGTGTTAAACAATGAGCAGTTCTTC
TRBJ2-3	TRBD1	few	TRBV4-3	CASSQEAGTGSDTQYF	TGCGCCAGCAGCCAAGAAGCAGGGACAGGGTCAGATACGCAGTATTTT
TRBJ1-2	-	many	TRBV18	CAGVTSTGPYGYTF	TGTGCCGGCGTCACGTCGACAGGCCCCTATGGCTACACCTTC
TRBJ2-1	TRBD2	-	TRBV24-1	CATSDLAGDSYNEQFF	TGTGCCACCAGTGATTTAGCGGGGGACTCCTACAATGAGCAGTTCTTC
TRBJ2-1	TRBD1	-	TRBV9	CASSPRDRDTYNEQFF	TGTGCCAGCAGCCCCCGGGACAGGGACACCTACAATGAGCAGTTCTTC
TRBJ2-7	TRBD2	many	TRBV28	CASSVLAGAYYEQYF	TGTGCCAGCAGTGTCCTAGCGGGGGCGTACTACGAGCAGTACTTC
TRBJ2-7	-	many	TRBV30	CAWTQGTYEQYF	TGTGCCTGGACCCAGGGAACCTACGAGCAGTACTTC
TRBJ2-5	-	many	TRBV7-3	CASSSVGRGGEETQYF	TGTGCCAGCAGCTCGGTGGGCAGGGGGGGTGAAGAGACCCAGTACTTC
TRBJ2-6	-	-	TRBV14	CASTRGATGANVLTF	TGTGCCAGCACCAGGGGGGCAACTGGGGCCAACGTCCTGACTTTC
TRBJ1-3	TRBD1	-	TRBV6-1	CASRPNDRDGGNTIYF	TGTGCCAGCAGACCTAACGACAGGGATGGAGGAAACACCATATATTTT